This is a list of T cell receptor beta chains from one sample in a study of T cells in Graves' hyperthyroidism and ophthalmopathy. TCRdb redid the calling of the multiplex PCR reads with MiXCR, one entry per CDR3 protein. The sample records a few hundred thousand distinct CDR3 sequences, about 14% being singletons. Sequencing input: blood. Every receptor here comes from a woman in her forties with Graves' hyperthyroidism that later progressed to Graves' ophthalmopathy. CDR3s include the opening cysteine and the closing phenylalanine or tryptophan. The D gene is left open where the match is weak. Not all rows give a size; the values are once, few, many and, for expanded clones, a class.

j_gene: TRBJ2-1
v_gene: TRBV15
abundance: many
d_gene: TRBD1
CDR3nt: TGTGCCACCAGCAGAGATGGGGGACAGTACAATGAGCAGTTCTTC
CDR3aa: CATSRDGGQYNEQFF

j_gene: TRBJ2-2
v_gene: TRBV12-3/TRBV12-4
abundance: .
d_gene: .
CDR3nt: TGTGCCAGCAGTTTAAGGGGTGGCCCGGGAGTCGGCGGGGAGCTGTTTTTT
CDR3aa: CASSLRGGPGVGGELFF

j_gene: TRBJ2-4
v_gene: TRBV12-3/TRBV12-4
abundance: many
d_gene: .
CDR3nt: TGTGCCAGCAGTCGATCGGGACTCACAGCCAAAAACATTCAGTACTTC
CDR3aa: CASSRSGLTAKNIQYF

j_gene: TRBJ2-7
v_gene: TRBV7-2
abundance: many
d_gene: .
CDR3nt: TGTGCCAGCAGCTTAGTGACTGGGACCTACGTCTACGAGCAGTACTTC
CDR3aa: CASSLVTGTYVYEQYF

j_gene: TRBJ1-6
v_gene: TRBV27
abundance: .
d_gene: TRBD1
CDR3nt: TGTGCCAGCAGTTTACCCCACAGGGGTTCACCCCTCCACTTT
CDR3aa: CASSLPHRGSPLHF

j_gene: TRBJ1-1
v_gene: TRBV19
abundance: many
d_gene: TRBD1
CDR3nt: TGTGCCAGTAGTACACAGGGGGCGCGAACTGAAGCTTTCTTT
CDR3aa: CASSTQGARTEAFF

j_gene: TRBJ2-7
v_gene: TRBV28
abundance: many
d_gene: .
CDR3nt: TGTGCCAGCAGGCCTAGGAGGCGATACGAGCAGTACTTC
CDR3aa: CASRPRRRYEQYF

j_gene: TRBJ2-6
v_gene: TRBV3-1
abundance: .
d_gene: TRBD2
CDR3nt: TGTGCCAGCAGCCAAGATCCTGGGGGGGCTGGGGCCAACGTCCTGACTTTC
CDR3aa: CASSQDPGGAGANVLTF

j_gene: TRBJ2-5
v_gene: TRBV5-1
abundance: .
d_gene: .
CDR3nt: TGCGCCAGCAGCTTGGGGGCTGGCGGGGAAGAGACCCAGTACTTC
CDR3aa: CASSLGAGGEETQYF

j_gene: TRBJ2-3
v_gene: TRBV4-2
abundance: few
d_gene: .
CDR3nt: TGTGCCAGCAGCCATTTTCAGGAGAGCATAGATACGCAGTATTTT
CDR3aa: CASSHFQESIDTQYF

j_gene: TRBJ2-7
v_gene: TRBV5-5
abundance: .
d_gene: .
CDR3nt: TGTGCCAGCAGCTTGGGGACCGGGACCCCCATCTACGAGCAGTACTTC
CDR3aa: CASSLGTGTPIYEQYF

j_gene: TRBJ2-2
v_gene: TRBV6-1
abundance: many
d_gene: .
CDR3nt: TGTGCCAGCAGGAGGGCACAGGGTCACGGGGAGCTGTTTTTT
CDR3aa: CASRRAQGHGELFF

j_gene: TRBJ1-4
v_gene: TRBV2
abundance: many
d_gene: .
CDR3nt: TGTGCCAGCAGTGATGGGAGGGACTCAAAACTGTTTTTT
CDR3aa: CASSDGRDSKLFF

j_gene: TRBJ2-1
v_gene: TRBV28
abundance: many
d_gene: TRBD2
CDR3nt: TGTGCCAGCAGTTTCCCCCAGCGGGAGGGCCGTAATGAGCAGTTCTTC
CDR3aa: CASSFPQREGRNEQFF

j_gene: TRBJ2-7
v_gene: TRBV10-3
abundance: many
d_gene: .
CDR3nt: TGTGCCATCAGTGAGGGCGACTACGAGCAGTACTTC
CDR3aa: CAISEGDYEQYF

j_gene: TRBJ2-7
v_gene: TRBV2
abundance: many
d_gene: TRBD2
CDR3nt: TGTGCCAGCTTCGGGGGGGGGGCTGGATCCTACGAGCAGTACTTC
CDR3aa: CASFGGGAGSYEQYF

j_gene: TRBJ2-1
v_gene: TRBV4-2
abundance: few
d_gene: TRBD2
CDR3nt: TGTGCCAGCAGCCAAGATTATATGGCTAGCGGAAGAAACAATGAGCAGTTCTTC
CDR3aa: CASSQDYMASGRNNEQFF

j_gene: TRBJ2-7
v_gene: TRBV28
abundance: many
d_gene: .
CDR3nt: TGTGCCAGCAAGACCTCTGGGACGGGCTCCTACGAGCAGTACTTC
CDR3aa: CASKTSGTGSYEQYF

j_gene: TRBJ2-7
v_gene: TRBV19
abundance: many
d_gene: TRBD2
CDR3nt: TGTGCCAGTAGTATGACGACGGGAGGAGGCTACGAGCAGTACTTC
CDR3aa: CASSMTTGGGYEQYF

j_gene: TRBJ2-3
v_gene: TRBV12-3/TRBV12-4
abundance: many
d_gene: .
CDR3nt: TGTGCCACCGAACAGGGGGGGGGCACAGATACGCAGTATTTT
CDR3aa: CATEQGGGTDTQYF